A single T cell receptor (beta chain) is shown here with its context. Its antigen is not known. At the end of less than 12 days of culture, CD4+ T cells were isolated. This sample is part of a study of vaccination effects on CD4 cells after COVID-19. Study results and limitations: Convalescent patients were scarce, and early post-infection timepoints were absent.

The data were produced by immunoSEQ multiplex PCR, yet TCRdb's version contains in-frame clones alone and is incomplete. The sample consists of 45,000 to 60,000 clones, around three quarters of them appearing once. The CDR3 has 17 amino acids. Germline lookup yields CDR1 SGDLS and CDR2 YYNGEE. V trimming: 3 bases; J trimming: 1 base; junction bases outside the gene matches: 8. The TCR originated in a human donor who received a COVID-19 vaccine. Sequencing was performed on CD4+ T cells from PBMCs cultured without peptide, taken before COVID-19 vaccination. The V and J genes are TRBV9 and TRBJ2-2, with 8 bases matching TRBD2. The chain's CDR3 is CASSGPLSGGNTGELFF. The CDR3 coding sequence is TGTGCCAGCAGCGGGCCCTTGAGCGGGGGGAACACCGGGGAGCTGTTTTTT. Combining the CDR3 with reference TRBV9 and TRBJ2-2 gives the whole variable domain DSGVTQTPKHLITATGQRVTLRCSPRSGDLSVYWYQQSLDQGLQFLIQYYNGEERAKGNILERFSAQQFPDLHSELNLSSLELGDSALYFCASSGPLSGGNTGELFFGEGSRLTVL.